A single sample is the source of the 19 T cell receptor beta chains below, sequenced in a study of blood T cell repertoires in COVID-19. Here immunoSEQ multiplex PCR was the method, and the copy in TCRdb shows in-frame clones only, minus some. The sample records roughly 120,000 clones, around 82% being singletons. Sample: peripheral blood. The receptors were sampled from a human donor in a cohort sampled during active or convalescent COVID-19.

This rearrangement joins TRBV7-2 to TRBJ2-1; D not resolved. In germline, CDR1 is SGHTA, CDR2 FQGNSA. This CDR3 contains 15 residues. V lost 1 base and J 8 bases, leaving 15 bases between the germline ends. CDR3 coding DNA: TGTGCCAGCAGCTTAGGTCAGGTGACCCGCCATGAGCAGTTCTTC. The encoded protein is CASSLGQVTRHEQFF.

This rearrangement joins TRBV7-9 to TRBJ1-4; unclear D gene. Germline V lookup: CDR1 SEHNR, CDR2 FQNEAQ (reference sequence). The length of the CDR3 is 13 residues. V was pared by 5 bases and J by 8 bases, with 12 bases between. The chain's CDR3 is CASSPTKEEKLFF. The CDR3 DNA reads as TGTGCCAGCAGCCCTACCAAAGAGGAAAAACTGTTTTTT.

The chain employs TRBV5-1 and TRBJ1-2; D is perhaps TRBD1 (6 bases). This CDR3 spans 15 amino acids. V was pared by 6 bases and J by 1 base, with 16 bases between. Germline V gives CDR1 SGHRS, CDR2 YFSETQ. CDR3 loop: CASKPLQGFNYGYTF. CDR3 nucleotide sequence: TGCGCCAGCAAACCGTTACAGGGTTTTAACTATGGCTACACCTTC.

The CDR3 here is CASSLQNPDEQYF. The DNA for the CDR3 is TGCGCCAGCAGTCTACAGAACCCAGACGAGCAGTACTTC. The chain is built from TRBV4-3 and TRBJ2-7; D gene unclear. The germline V gene has CDR1 LGHNA and CDR2 YSLEER. The V end lost 6 bases, the J end lost 5 bases, and 14 bases lay between the germline ends. This CDR3 spans 13 amino acids.

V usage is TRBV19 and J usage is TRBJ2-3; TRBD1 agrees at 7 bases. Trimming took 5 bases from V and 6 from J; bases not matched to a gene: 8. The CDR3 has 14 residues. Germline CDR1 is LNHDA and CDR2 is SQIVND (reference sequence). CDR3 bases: TGTGCCAGTAGTTTACAGGGGCTCCGGGATACGCAGTATTTT. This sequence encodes CASSLQGLRDTQYF.

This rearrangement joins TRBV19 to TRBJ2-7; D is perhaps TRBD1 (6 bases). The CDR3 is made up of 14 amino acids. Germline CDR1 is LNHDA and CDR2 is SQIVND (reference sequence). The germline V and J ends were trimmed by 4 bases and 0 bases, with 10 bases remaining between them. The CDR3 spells CASSTGQHSYEQYF. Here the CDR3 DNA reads TGTGCCAGTAGTACCGGACAGCACTCCTACGAGCAGTACTTC.

The CDR3 reads CASSLGQVIMNTEAFF. The CDR3, as DNA: TGTGCCAGCAGCCTAGGACAGGTGATCATGAACACTGAAGCTTTCTTT. This chain connects TRBV7-9 to TRBJ1-1; 7 bases are a match to TRBD1. Per the germline V gene, CDR1 is SEHNR and CDR2 is FQNEAQ (reference sequence). CDR3 length: 16 amino acids. The V segment lost 5 bases and the J segment 0 bases; nucleotides outside the gene matches: 9.

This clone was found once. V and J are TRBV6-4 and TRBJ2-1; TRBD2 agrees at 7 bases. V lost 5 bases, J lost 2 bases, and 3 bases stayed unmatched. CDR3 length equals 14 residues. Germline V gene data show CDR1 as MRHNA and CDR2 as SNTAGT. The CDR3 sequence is CASSSGGPYNEQFF. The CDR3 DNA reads TGTGCCAGCAGTTCGGGAGGTCCCTACAATGAGCAGTTCTTC.

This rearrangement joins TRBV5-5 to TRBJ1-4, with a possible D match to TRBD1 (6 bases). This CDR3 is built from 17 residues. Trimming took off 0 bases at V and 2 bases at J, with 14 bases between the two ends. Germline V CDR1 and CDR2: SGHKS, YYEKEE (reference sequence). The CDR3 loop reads CASSLGPTGSTNEKLFF. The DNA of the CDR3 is TGTGCCAGCAGCTTGGGACCTACAGGGTCCACTAATGAAAAACTGTTTTTT.

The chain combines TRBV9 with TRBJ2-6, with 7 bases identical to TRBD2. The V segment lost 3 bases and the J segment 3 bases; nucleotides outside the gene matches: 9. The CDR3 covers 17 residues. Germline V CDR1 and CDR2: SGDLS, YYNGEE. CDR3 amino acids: CASSDPWVAGGANVLTF. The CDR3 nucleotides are TGTGCCAGCAGCGACCCCTGGGTAGCGGGTGGGGCCAACGTCCTGACTTTC.

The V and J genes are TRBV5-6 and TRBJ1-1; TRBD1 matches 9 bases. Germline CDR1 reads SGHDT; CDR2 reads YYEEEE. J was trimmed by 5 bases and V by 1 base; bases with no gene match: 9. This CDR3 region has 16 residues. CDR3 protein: CASSLLVQGAWTEAFF. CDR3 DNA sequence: TGTGCCAGCAGCTTGTTGGTACAGGGGGCTTGGACTGAAGCTTTCTTT.

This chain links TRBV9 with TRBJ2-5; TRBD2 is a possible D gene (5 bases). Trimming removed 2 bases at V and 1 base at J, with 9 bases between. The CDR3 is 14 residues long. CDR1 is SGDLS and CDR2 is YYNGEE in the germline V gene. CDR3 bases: TGTGCCAGCAGCGTCGGGATCTCCCAAGAGACCCAGTACTTC. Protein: CASSVGISQETQYF.

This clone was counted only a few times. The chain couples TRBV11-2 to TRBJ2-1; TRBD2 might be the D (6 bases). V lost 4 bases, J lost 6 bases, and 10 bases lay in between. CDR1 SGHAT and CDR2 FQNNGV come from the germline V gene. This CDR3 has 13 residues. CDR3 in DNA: TGTGCCAGCAGCTCGGGACTGGCCAATGAGCAGTTCTTC. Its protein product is CASSSGLANEQFF.

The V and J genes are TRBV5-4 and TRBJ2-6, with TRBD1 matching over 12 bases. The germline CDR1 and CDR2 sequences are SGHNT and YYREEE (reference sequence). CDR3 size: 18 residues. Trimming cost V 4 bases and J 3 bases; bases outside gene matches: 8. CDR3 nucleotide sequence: TGTGCCAGCAGCCTACCGGGACAGGGGGCGTTTGGGGCCAACGTCCTGACTTTC. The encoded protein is CASSLPGQGAFGANVLTF.

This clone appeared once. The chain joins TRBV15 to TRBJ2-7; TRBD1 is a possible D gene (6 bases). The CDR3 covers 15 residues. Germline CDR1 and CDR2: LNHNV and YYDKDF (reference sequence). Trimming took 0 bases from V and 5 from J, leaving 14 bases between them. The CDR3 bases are TGTGCCACCAGCAGAGAAGTTAACAGGGTCCACGAGCAGTACTTC. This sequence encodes CATSREVNRVHEQYF.

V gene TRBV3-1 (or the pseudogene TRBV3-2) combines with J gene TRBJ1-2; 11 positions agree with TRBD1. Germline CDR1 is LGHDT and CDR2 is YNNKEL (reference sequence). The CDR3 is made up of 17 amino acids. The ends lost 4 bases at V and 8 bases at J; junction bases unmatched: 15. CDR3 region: CASSPRDRGTTGRGYTF. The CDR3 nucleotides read TGTGCCAGCAGCCCCCGGGACAGGGGGACGACGGGAAGGGGCTACACCTTC.

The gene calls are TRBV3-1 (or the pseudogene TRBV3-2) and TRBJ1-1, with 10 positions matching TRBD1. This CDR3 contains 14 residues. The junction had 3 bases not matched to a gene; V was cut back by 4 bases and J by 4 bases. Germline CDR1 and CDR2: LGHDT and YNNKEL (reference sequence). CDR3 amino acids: CASSPRDRGTEAFF. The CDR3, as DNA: TGTGCCAGCAGCCCGCGGGACAGGGGCACTGAAGCTTTCTTT.

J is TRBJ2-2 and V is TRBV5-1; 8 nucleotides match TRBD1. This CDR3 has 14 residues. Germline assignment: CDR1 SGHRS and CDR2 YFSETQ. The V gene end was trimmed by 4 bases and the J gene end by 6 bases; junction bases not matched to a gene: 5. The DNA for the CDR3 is TGCGCCAGCAGCCTTCGGACAGGGCCCGGGGAGCTGTTTTTT. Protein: CASSLRTGPGELFF.

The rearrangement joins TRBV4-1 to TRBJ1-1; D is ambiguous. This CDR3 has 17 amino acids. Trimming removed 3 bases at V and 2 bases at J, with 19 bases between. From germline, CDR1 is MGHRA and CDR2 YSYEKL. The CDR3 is CASSQVDMGLVNTEAFF. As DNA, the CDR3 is TGCGCCAGCAGCCAGGTTGATATGGGCCTGGTAAACACTGAAGCTTTCTTT.